This entry lists 9 T cell receptor beta chains sequenced from one sample in a study of CD8 T cells in Susac syndrome. Reverse transcription used roughly 0.5 to 1 ug RNA and random hexamers. TCRdb redid the calling of the immunoSEQ multiplex PCR reads with MiXCR, one entry per CDR3 protein. The sample consists of about 140,000 distinct CDR3 sequences, 85% to 95% of them appearing once. The sequenced sample was CD4+ T cells from PBMCs. These receptors originate from a human donor with multiple sclerosis.

CDR3 sequence (DNA): TGTGCCAGCAGCTTAATTCGAGGTCGGGCTTTCTTT. This encodes CASSLIRGRAFF. The gene calls are TRBV13 and TRBJ1-1, with D hard to call. Trimming shortened V by 2 bases and J by 11 bases, and 12 bases separated the two germline ends. Germline CDR1 and CDR2: PRHDT and FYEKMQ (reference sequence). The CDR3 covers 12 residues.

This chain links TRBV3-1 with TRBJ1-2; D uncertain. In germline, CDR1 is LGHDT, CDR2 YNNKEL (reference sequence). Trimming removed 0 bases from V and 4 bases from J, with 9 bases in between. The CDR3 runs to 14 residues. CDR3 in amino acids: CASSQDPGIYGYTF. In DNA form, the CDR3 reads TGTGCCAGCAGCCAAGATCCTGGAATCTATGGCTACACCTTC.

V and J are TRBV6-5 and TRBJ2-3; D call uncertain. V lost 6 bases to trimming and J lost 5 bases, with 6 bases between them. There are 11 residues in the CDR3. CDR1 and CDR2 from the germline V gene are MNHEY and SVGAGI. DNA of the CDR3: TGTGCCAGCAGGGGTGGAGATACGCAGTATTTT. It yields the protein CASRGGDTQYF.

The CDR3 nucleotides are TGTGCCACCAGCAGAGATTCTCTTTCCTACGAGCAGTACTTC. Translation gives CATSRDSLSYEQYF. The chain joins TRBV15 to TRBJ2-7; D gene ambiguous. Trimming took 0 bases from V and 1 from J, leaving 7 bases between them. CDR3 length equals 14 residues. CDR1 and CDR2 (germline): LNHNV, YYDKDF (reference sequence).

V and J are TRBV6-5 and TRBJ2-1; D gene unclear. The germline V gene encodes CDR1 MNHEY and CDR2 SVGAGI. The CDR3 runs to 17 residues. V lost 2 bases, J lost 1 base, and 15 bases lay in between. CDR3 bases: TGTGCCAGCAGTTACGGCAGGAAGGCAAGTTCCTACAATGAGCAGTTCTTC. Protein: CASSYGRKASSYNEQFF.

The chain couples TRBV28 to TRBJ1-5, with D possibly matching TRBD1 (6 bases). Germline lookup yields CDR1 MDHEN and CDR2 SYDVKM. V shed 3 bases and J shed 2 bases, with 14 bases lying between them. The CDR3 contains 16 residues. The CDR3 DNA follows: TGTGCCAGCAGTTTTCGCAGGGGTCTAGGCAATCAGCCCCAGCATTTT. It codes for CASSFRRGLGNQPQHF.

The CDR3 nucleotides are TGCAGTGCTACTGGACTAGCGGACAATGAGCAGTTCTTC. This codes for CSATGLADNEQFF. The chain combines TRBV20-1 with TRBJ2-1; 10 positions agree with TRBD2. The germline CDR1 and CDR2 sequences are DFQATT and SNEGSKA (reference sequence). The CDR3 is 13 amino acids. Trimming removed 4 bases from V and 5 bases from J; junction bases left unmatched: 2.

This CDR3 is CATSGTTSYNEQFF. The CDR3 bases are TGTGCCACCAGTGGTACTACCTCCTACAATGAGCAGTTCTTC. J is TRBJ2-1 and V is TRBV24-1, with D unclear. Germline CDR1 and CDR2: KGHDR and SFDVKD. The CDR3 is made up of 14 amino acids. Trimming left V 5 bases short and J 0 bases short, with 7 bases between.

The J gene is TRBJ2-5, the V gene TRBV9; TRBD1 might be the D (5 bases). This CDR3 is 15 amino acids long. V was trimmed by 0 bases and J by 2 bases, leaving 11 bases between them. Germline CDR1 SGDLS, CDR2 YYNGEE. The CDR3 region is CASSVGLRQQETQYF. CDR3 coding DNA: TGTGCCAGCAGCGTAGGATTAAGACAGCAAGAGACCCAGTACTTC.